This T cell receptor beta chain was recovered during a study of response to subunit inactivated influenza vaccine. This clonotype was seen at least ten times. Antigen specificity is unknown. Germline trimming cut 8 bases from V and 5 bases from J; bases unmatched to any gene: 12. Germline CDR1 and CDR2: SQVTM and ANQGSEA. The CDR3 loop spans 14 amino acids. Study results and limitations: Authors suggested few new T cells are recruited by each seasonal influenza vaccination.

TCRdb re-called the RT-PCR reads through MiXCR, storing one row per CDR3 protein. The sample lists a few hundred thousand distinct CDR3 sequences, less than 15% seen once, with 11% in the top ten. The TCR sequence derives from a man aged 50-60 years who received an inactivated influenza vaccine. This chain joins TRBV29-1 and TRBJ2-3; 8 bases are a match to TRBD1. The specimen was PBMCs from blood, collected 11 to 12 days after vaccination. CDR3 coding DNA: TGCAGCCTCAGGGGGCCCTCGTTGGGAGATACGCAGTATTTT. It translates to CSLRGPSLGDTQYF.